These T cell receptor beta chains were read from a single sample in a study of blood T cell repertoires in COVID-19. Using immunoSEQ multiplex PCR, the repertoire was profiled, and TCRdb retains in-frame clones only, with some absent. The profile shows about 250,000 clones, 70% to 90% of them singletons. The sequencing sample was made of peripheral blood. These receptor sequences come from a middle-aged man with COVID-19, enrolled during active disease. The CDR3 runs from the conserved cysteine through the conserved F or W. D genes are given only for firm matches. Clone size, where shown, is once, few, many, or a class for clones that have expanded.

D: NA
J: TRBJ2-7
V: TRBV13
size: NA
DNA: TGTGCCAGCAGCTGGCCCTTCCCCTTATCCTACGAGCAGTACTTC
CDR3: CASSWPFPLSYEQYF

D: NA
J: TRBJ2-3
V: TRBV5-8
size: NA
DNA: TGTGCCAGCAGCCCCGGGACAACCGTGAAAGATACGCAGTATTTT
CDR3: CASSPGTTVKDTQYF

D: NA
J: TRBJ1-1
V: TRBV6-5
size: NA
DNA: TGTGCCAGCAGTTACTCGACAGCCCCAGAAGCTTTCTTT
CDR3: CASSYSTAPEAFF

D: NA
J: TRBJ1-5
V: TRBV20-1
size: NA
DNA: TGCAGTGCTAGTTCTACGGTCAATCAGCCCCAGCATTTT
CDR3: CSASSTVNQPQHF

D: NA
J: TRBJ1-1
V: TRBV6-5
size: NA
DNA: TGTGCCAGCACAGGGAGGAGCACTGAAGCTTTCTTT
CDR3: CASTGRSTEAFF

D: NA
J: TRBJ1-1
V: TRBV18
size: NA
DNA: TGTGCCAGCTCACCCGGTTCAGGGGTCACTGAAGCTTTCTTT
CDR3: CASSPGSGVTEAFF

D: NA
J: TRBJ2-7
V: TRBV28
size: NA
DNA: TGTGCCAGCAGTCCCACCGGGACAACCTACGAGCAGTACTTC
CDR3: CASSPTGTTYEQYF

D: TRBD1
J: TRBJ1-6
V: TRBV6-5
size: NA
DNA: TGTGCCAGCAGCGCCCTGGGACAGGGGAATTCACCCCTCCACTTT
CDR3: CASSALGQGNSPLHF

D: NA
J: TRBJ2-3
V: TRBV7-6
size: NA
DNA: TGTGCCAGCAGCTTTGGACTCCGTGGAGATACGCAGTATTTT
CDR3: CASSFGLRGDTQYF

D: TRBD1
J: TRBJ2-2
V: TRBV18
size: NA
DNA: TGTGCCAGCTCATCAACTTCACTTGGACAGGGAAAAGTGGGGACCGGGGAGCTGTTTTTT
CDR3: CASSSTSLGQGKVGTGELFF

D: NA
J: TRBJ1-4
V: TRBV5-4
size: NA
DNA: TGTGCCAGCAGCCGGGGACAAGGCCAGCGGGAAAAACTGTTTTTT
CDR3: CASSRGQGQREKLFF

D: NA
J: TRBJ1-5
V: TRBV29-1
size: NA
DNA: TGCAGCGTTGCAGGGGCCTTCAATCAGCCCCAGCATTTT
CDR3: CSVAGAFNQPQHF

D: NA
J: TRBJ1-5
V: TRBV6-5
size: NA
DNA: TGTGCCAGCAGCCGAGGACATCATCAGCCCCAGCATTTT
CDR3: CASSRGHHQPQHF

D: NA
J: TRBJ2-5
V: TRBV15
size: NA
DNA: TGTGCCACCAGCAGAGTACCCCAGGGTCCAGAGACCCAGTACTTC
CDR3: CATSRVPQGPETQYF

D: TRBD1
J: TRBJ1-1
V: TRBV6-6
size: once
DNA: TGTGCCAGCACCCTCAGGGGGCGTGGGACTGAAGCTTTCTTT
CDR3: CASTLRGRGTEAFF

D: NA
J: TRBJ1-2
V: TRBV27
size: NA
DNA: TGTGCCAGCAGCCCGACCTTACAGGGAAATTATGGCTACACCTTC
CDR3: CASSPTLQGNYGYTF

D: NA
J: TRBJ2-1
V: TRBV5-4
size: many
DNA: TGTGCCAGCAGCTTGGAGCAGGTAGGGAGTGAGCAGTTCTTC
CDR3: CASSLEQVGSEQFF

D: TRBD1
J: TRBJ2-7
V: TRBV29-1
size: few
DNA: TGCAGCGTTGAGCGACAGGGGAGGCCCTACGAGCAGTACTTC
CDR3: CSVERQGRPYEQYF

D: NA
J: TRBJ2-2
V: TRBV7-3
size: NA
DNA: TGTGCCAGCAGCTCTGACGGGACGAACACCGGGGAGCTGTTTTTT
CDR3: CASSSDGTNTGELFF

D: NA
J: TRBJ2-5
V: TRBV3-1/TRBV3-2
size: NA
DNA: TGTGCCAGCAGCCAAGTTCTAGAGCCCCAAGAGACCCAGTACTTC
CDR3: CASSQVLEPQETQYF

D: TRBD2
J: TRBJ2-1
V: TRBV7-6
size: once
DNA: TGTGCCAGCAGCTTTAGCGGGGCCTCCTACAATGAGCAGTTCTTC
CDR3: CASSFSGASYNEQFF

D: TRBD2
J: TRBJ2-5
V: TRBV7-2
size: NA
DNA: TGTGCCAGCAGTCCCGGACTAGCGAAAGAGACCCAGTACTTC
CDR3: CASSPGLAKETQYF